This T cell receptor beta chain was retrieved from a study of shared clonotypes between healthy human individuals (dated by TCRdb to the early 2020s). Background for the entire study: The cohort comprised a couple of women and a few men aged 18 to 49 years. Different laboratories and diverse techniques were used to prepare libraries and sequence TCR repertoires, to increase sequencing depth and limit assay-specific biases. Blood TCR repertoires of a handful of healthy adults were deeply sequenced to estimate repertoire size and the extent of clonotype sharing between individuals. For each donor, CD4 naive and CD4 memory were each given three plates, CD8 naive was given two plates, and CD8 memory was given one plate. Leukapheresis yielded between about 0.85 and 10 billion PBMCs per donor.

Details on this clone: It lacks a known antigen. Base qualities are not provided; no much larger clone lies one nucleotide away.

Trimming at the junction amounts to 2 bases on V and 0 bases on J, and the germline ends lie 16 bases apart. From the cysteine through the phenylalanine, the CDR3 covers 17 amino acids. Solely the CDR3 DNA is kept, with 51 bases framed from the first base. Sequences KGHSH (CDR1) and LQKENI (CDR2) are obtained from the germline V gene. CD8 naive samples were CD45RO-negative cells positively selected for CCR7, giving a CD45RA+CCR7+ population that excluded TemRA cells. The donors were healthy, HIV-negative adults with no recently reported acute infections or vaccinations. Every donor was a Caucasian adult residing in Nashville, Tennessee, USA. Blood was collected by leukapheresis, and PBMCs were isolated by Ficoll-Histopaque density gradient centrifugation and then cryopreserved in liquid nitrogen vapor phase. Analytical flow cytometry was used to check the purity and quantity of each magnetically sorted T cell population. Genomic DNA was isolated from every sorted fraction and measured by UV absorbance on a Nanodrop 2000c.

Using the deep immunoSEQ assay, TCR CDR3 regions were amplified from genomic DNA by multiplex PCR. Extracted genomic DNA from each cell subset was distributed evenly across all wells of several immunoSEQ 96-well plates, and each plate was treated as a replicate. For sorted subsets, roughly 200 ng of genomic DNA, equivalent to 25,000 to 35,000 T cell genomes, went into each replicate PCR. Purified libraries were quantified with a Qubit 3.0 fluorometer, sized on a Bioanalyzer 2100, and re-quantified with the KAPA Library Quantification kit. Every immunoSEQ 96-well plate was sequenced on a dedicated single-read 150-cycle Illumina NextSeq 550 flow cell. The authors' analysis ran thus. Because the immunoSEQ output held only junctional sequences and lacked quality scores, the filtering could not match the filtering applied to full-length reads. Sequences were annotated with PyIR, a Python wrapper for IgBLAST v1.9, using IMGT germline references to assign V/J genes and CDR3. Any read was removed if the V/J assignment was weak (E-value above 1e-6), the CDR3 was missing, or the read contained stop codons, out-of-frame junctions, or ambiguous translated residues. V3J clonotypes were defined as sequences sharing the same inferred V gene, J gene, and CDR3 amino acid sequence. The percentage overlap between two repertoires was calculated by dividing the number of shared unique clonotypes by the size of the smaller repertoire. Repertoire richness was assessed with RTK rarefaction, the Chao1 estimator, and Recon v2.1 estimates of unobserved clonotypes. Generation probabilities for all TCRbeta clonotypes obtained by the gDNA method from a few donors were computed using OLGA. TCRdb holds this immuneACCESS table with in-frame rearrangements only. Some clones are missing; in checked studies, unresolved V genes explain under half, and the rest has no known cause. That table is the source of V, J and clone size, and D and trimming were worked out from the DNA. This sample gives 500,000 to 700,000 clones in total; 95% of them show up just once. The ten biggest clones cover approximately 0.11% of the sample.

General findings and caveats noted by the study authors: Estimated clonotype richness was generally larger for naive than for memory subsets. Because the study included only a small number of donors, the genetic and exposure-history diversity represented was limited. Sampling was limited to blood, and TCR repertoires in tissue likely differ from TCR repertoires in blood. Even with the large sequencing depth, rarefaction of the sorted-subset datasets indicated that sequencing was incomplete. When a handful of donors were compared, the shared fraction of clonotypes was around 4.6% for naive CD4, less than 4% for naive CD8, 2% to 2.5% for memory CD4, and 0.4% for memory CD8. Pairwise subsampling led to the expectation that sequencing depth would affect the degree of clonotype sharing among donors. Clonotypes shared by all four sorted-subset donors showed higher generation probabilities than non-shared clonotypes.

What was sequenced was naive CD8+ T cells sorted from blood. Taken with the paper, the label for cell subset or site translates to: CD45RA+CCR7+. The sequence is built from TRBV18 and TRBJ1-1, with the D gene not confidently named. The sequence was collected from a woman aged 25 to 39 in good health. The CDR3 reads CASSPNSILFMNTEAFF. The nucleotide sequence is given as TGTGCCAGCTCACCAAACTCGATTCTATTCATGAACACTGAAGCTTTCTTT.